Below, one T cell receptor (beta chain) is given with its context. Assay: immunoSEQ multiplex PCR; the TCRdb copy retains only in-frame clones and omits some. The sample has 100,000 or so clones; about four fifths are singletons. This specimen comes from a study of control samples from healthy donors and cancer patients. Per germline, CDR1 LGHDT and CDR2 YNNKEL (reference sequence). The CDR3 contains 16 residues. V was cut by 0 bases and J by 4 bases, with 15 bases left in between. V is TRBV3-1 (or the pseudogene TRBV3-2) and J is TRBJ2-5, with D perhaps TRBD2 (6 bases). This receptor was identified in a woman aged 50 to 65 in good health. Specimen: blood. This CDR3 is CASSQDTPTAGETQYF. The CDR3 DNA sequence: TGTGCCAGCAGCCAAGATACCCCGACAGCGGGAGAGACCCAGTACTTC.